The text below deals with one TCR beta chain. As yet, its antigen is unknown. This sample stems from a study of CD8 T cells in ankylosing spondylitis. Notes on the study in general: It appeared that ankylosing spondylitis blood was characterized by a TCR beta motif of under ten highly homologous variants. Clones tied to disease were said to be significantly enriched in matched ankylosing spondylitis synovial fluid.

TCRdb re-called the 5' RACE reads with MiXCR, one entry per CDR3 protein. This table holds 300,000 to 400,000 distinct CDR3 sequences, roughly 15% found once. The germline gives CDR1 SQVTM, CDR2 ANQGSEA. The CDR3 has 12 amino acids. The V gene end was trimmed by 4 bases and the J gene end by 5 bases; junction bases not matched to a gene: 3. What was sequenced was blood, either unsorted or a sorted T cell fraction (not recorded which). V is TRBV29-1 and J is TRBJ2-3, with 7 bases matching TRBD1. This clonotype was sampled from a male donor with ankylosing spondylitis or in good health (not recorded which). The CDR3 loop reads CSVGQGRDTQYF. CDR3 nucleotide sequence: TGCAGCGTTGGACAGGGCAGAGATACGCAGTATTTT.